A single sample is the source of the 22 T cell receptor beta chains below, sequenced in a study of cytomegalovirus exposure and HLA in healthy donors. 60 Vbeta and 13 Jbeta primers were used in PCR. TCRdb's table, derived via immunoSEQ multiplex PCR, lists solely in-frame clones and lacks some. This sample has some 130,000 clones, with around 83% found just once. Sequenced material: PBMCs. The receptor source for this set is a woman younger than 45 in good health and CMV-seropositive.

This chain uses TRBV28 with TRBJ2-2, with D possibly matching TRBD1 (7 bases). Trimming left V 8 bases short and J 7 bases short, with 20 bases between. Germline loops: CDR1 MDHEN, CDR2 SYDVKM. There are 15 residues in the CDR3. The CDR3 is CASLGGGRSGGELFF. The DNA for the CDR3 is TGTGCCAGCTTAGGAGGGGGCCGAAGTGGCGGGGAGCTGTTTTTT.

The chain carries TRBV10-3 and TRBJ1-1; D perhaps matches TRBD1 (5 bases). The ends were cut back, 0 bases at V and 5 bases at J, with 10 bases in the middle. The CDR3 runs 14 residues. CDR1 is ENHRY and CDR2 is SYGVKD in the germline V gene. The CDR3 loop reads CAISESVGGTEAFF. The DNA for the CDR3 is TGTGCCATCAGTGAGTCGGTCGGGGGGACTGAAGCTTTCTTT.

As to this clone: The germline gene is not matched at one end of the junction; a read error may be the cause. Within the sample, other DNA sequences also encode this same CDR3. The chain carries TRBV7-9 and TRBJ2-7; 7 bases map to TRBD1. Germline loops: CDR1 SEHNR, CDR2 FQNEAQ (reference sequence). The CDR3 spans 13 residues. The CDR3 sequence: CASSPRQGTEQYF. DNA for the CDR3: TGCGCCAGCAGCCCCAGACAGGGCACCGAGCAGTACTTC.

This clone was seen once. The J gene is TRBJ2-1, the V gene TRBV10-1; TRBD2 agrees at 10 bases. From germline, CDR1 is WNHNN and CDR2 SYGVQD (reference sequence). V lost 6 bases, J lost 5 bases, and 10 bases stayed unmatched. CDR3 length equals 16 residues. CDR3 coding DNA: TGCGCCAGCAGGATGCTGCTAGCGGGAGAGGACAATGAGCAGTTCTTC. Translating gives CASRMLLAGEDNEQFF.

CDR3 protein: CAWSGAPGNTQYF. For the CDR3, the DNA is TGTGCCTGGAGTGGGGCACCGGGGAATACGCAGTATTTT. The chain recombines TRBV30 with TRBJ2-3; TRBD2 might be the D (5 bases). This CDR3 has 13 residues. Trimming took 1 base from V and 7 from J, leaving 12 bases between them. Germline V gene lookup returns CDR1 GTSNPN and CDR2 SVGIG (reference sequence).

V and J are TRBV29-1 and TRBJ2-7; D not certain. The V end lost 7 bases, the J end lost 3 bases, and 16 bases lay between the germline ends. Germline assignment: CDR1 SQVTM and CDR2 ANQGSEA. The CDR3 is made up of 13 amino acids. The CDR3 sequence: CSGAVNIGYEQYF. CDR3 DNA sequence: TGCAGCGGGGCCGTGAATATCGGCTACGAGCAGTACTTC.

This sequence joins TRBV6-5 and TRBJ2-3, with a tentative D call TRBD1 (5 bases). The CDR3 runs 14 residues. Germline CDR1 MNHEY, CDR2 SVGAGI. With 4 bases removed from V and 2 bases from J, the gap between germline ends came to 10 bases. CDR3 coding DNA: TGTGCCAGCAGTTGGGGCAGGACCACAGATACGCAGTATTTT. The encoded protein is CASSWGRTTDTQYF.

The rearrangement uses TRBV30 and TRBJ1-5, with 10 bases aligning to TRBD1. Germline V gene data show CDR1 as GTSNPN and CDR2 as SVGIG (reference sequence). CDR3 length: 15 residues. J gave up 3 bases and V 0 bases, and 2 bases lay outside the gene matches. CDR3 sequence (DNA): TGTGCCTGGAGTGTCGGACAGGGGGACAATCAGCCCCAGCATTTT. Its protein is CAWSVGQGDNQPQHF.

The chain recombines TRBV4-1 with TRBJ2-3; no clear D gene. Germline-derived CDR1 and CDR2 are MGHRA and YSYEKL. This CDR3 region has 15 residues. V was trimmed by 2 bases and J by 2 bases, leaving 11 bases between them. This chain's CDR3 is CASSQKRAITDTQYF. The CDR3 DNA reads as TGCGCCAGCAGCCAAAAGAGAGCAATCACAGATACGCAGTATTTT.

The chain carries TRBV19 and TRBJ1-1; no clear D gene. Germline lookup yields CDR1 LNHDA and CDR2 SQIVND (reference sequence). V was clipped by 6 bases and J by 3 bases, with 8 bases between them. This CDR3 has 12 amino acids. The CDR3 loop reads CASRGIYTEAFF. The CDR3 DNA follows: TGTGCCAGTAGGGGCATTTACACTGAAGCTTTCTTT.

The chain is built from TRBV10-3 and TRBJ1-6, with D perhaps matching TRBD1 (6 bases). V shed 2 bases and J shed 5 bases, with 10 bases lying between them. This CDR3 is built from 15 residues. The germline V gene has CDR1 ENHRY and CDR2 SYGVKD. As DNA, the CDR3 is TGTGCCATCAGTGAGGGGACACCTAATAATTCACCCCTCCACTTT. As protein: CAISEGTPNNSPLHF.

There are a few counts of this clone. The chain links TRBV13 to TRBJ1-5; 11 bases agree with TRBD1. This CDR3 has 14 amino acids. CDR1 and CDR2 (germline): PRHDT, FYEKMQ (reference sequence). After removal of 5 bases from V and 7 bases from J, the junction contained 4 bases not matched to a gene. The CDR3 sequence is CASSQGQGGQPQHF. Here the CDR3 DNA reads TGTGCCAGCAGCCAGGGACAGGGGGGACAGCCCCAGCATTTT.

V usage is TRBV9 and J usage is TRBJ2-3; 9 nucleotides match TRBD1. After removal of 0 bases from V and 8 bases from J, the junction contained 10 bases not matched to a gene. CDR3 length: 16 residues. In germline, CDR1 is SGDLS, CDR2 YYNGEE. The CDR3 spells CASSVAGGTGMVTQYF. The DNA for the CDR3 is TGTGCCAGCAGCGTAGCTGGCGGGACAGGGATGGTTACGCAGTATTTT. The whole variable domain, remainder taken from reference TRBV9 and TRBJ2-3, is DSGVTQTPKHLITATGQRVTLRCSPRSGDLSVYWYQQSLDQGLQFLIQYYNGEERAKGNILERFSAQQFPDLHSELNLSSLELGDSALYFCASSVAGGTGMVTQYFGPGTRLTVL.

The chain has TRBV10-3 and TRBJ2-2; D is perhaps TRBD2 (6 bases). The CDR3 consists of 13 residues. Germline assignment: CDR1 ENHRY and CDR2 SYGVKD. The V end was cut by 6 bases, the J end by 10 bases, with 15 bases between. CDR3 amino acids: CAISTGTPLELFF. DNA of the CDR3: TGTGCCATCAGCACCGGGACTCCCTTGGAGCTGTTTTTT.

V is TRBV11-2 and J is TRBJ2-7; TRBD1 matches 8 bases. Trimming removed 1 base from V and 4 bases from J; junction bases left unmatched: 6. Per the germline V gene, CDR1 is SGHAT and CDR2 is FQNNGV. This CDR3 contains 15 residues. CDR3 protein: CASSLGTGLRYEQYF. CDR3 bases: TGTGCCAGCAGCTTAGGGACAGGGCTCCGGTACGAGCAGTACTTC.

This clone appeared once. The CDR3 is CASSPGIQTDYGYTF. The CDR3 DNA reads TGTGCCAGCTCACCCGGGATTCAAACCGACTATGGCTACACCTTC. The rearrangement joins TRBV18 to TRBJ1-2; D gene ambiguous. V lost 3 bases to trimming and J lost 3 bases, with 14 bases between them. Germline V gene lookup returns CDR1 KGHSH and CDR2 LQKENI. The CDR3 runs to 15 residues.

The chain has TRBV7-4 and TRBJ1-2; D possibly corresponds to TRBD1 (6 bases). The germline V and J ends were trimmed by 11 bases and 2 bases, with 12 bases remaining between them. Germline V gene lookup returns CDR1 SGHVT and CDR2 SQSDAQ. This CDR3 comprises 12 residues. The CDR3: CACVQGNYGYTF. The CDR3 region has the DNA TGTGCCTGCGTACAGGGCAACTATGGCTACACCTTC.

V and J are TRBV5-4 and TRBJ1-1; 8 bases are a match to TRBD1. Germline assignment: CDR1 SGHNT and CDR2 YYREEE (reference sequence). V lost 4 bases to trimming and J lost 5 bases; unmatched junction nucleotides: 7. The CDR3 consists of 14 residues. The CDR3 region is CASSRDRGATEAFF. CDR3 bases: TGTGCCAGCAGCCGAGACAGGGGAGCGACTGAAGCTTTCTTT.

This rearrangement joins TRBV30 to TRBJ1-2; tentative D call: TRBD1 (6 bases). Germline CDR1 GTSNPN, CDR2 SVGIG (reference sequence). V was clipped by 6 bases and J by 2 bases, with 16 bases between them. The CDR3 spans 14 residues. The CDR3 spells CACNADRINYGYTF. In DNA, the CDR3 is TGTGCCTGCAATGCTGACAGGATCAACTATGGCTACACCTTC.

V gene TRBV29-1 combines with J gene TRBJ2-2, with TRBD2 matching 7 bases. The CDR3 extends over 16 amino acids. The V and J ends lost 3 bases and 6 bases, in that order; junction bases with no gene match: 13. Germline lookup yields CDR1 SQVTM and CDR2 ANQGSEA. CDR3 sequence reads: CSVDPSGRAGAGELFF. As DNA, the CDR3 is TGCAGCGTTGACCCCAGTGGGAGGGCGGGTGCCGGGGAGCTGTTTTTT.

The chain recombines TRBV11-3 with TRBJ2-1, with a possible D match to TRBD1 (6 bases). The germline gives CDR1 SGHNT, CDR2 YENEEA. Deletions cut 4 bases from V and 8 bases from J, with 12 bases between. CDR3 size: 13 residues. CDR3: CASSSNRDHEQFF. The DNA of the CDR3 is TGTGCCAGCAGCTCTAACAGGGACCATGAGCAGTTCTTC.

This clone was seen a handful of times. The chain uses TRBV9 and TRBJ2-5; the D gene is possibly TRBD1 (6 bases). The CDR3 consists of 15 residues. Looked up from germline, CDR1 is SGDLS and CDR2 is YYNGEE. Trimming pared 0 bases from V and 2 bases from J, leaving 11 bases between. CDR3 nucleotide sequence: TGTGCCAGCAGCGTAGGGGACACCGCGCAAGAGACCCAGTACTTC. Translated, it gives CASSVGDTAQETQYF. The full variable domain, completed using reference TRBV9 and TRBJ2-5, is DSGVTQTPKHLITATGQRVTLRCSPRSGDLSVYWYQQSLDQGLQFLIQYYNGEERAKGNILERFSAQQFPDLHSELNLSSLELGDSALYFCASSVGDTAQETQYFGPGTRLLVL.